Below, 10 T cell receptor beta chains from the same sample are listed, as sequenced in a study of shared clonotypes between healthy human individuals. Sequencing was performed with immunoSEQ multiplex PCR; in TCRdb, only in-frame clones are kept and a portion is missing. Of about 1 million clones in the sample, approximately 80% are singletons; the top ten hold around 0.47%. Sequencing was carried out using memory CD4+ T cells from PBMCs. Subset in this sample: CD45RA-negative fraction. These receptors came from a man between 18 and 35 years old in good health. Some clones in this sample may be carry-over from other donors' samples.

The chain uses TRBV18 and TRBJ1-4, with 7 bases identical to TRBD1. CDR1 is KGHSH and CDR2 is LQKENI in the germline V gene. This CDR3 comprises 15 residues. V dropped 0 bases and J dropped 8; count of bases not matched to a gene: 6. This CDR3 reads CASSPPGGAKEKLFF. As DNA, the CDR3 is TGTGCCAGCTCACCACCAGGGGGCGCGAAGGAAAAACTGTTTTTT. The whole variable domain, remainder taken from reference TRBV18 and TRBJ1-4, is NAGVMQNPRHLVRRRGQEARLRCSPMKGHSHVYWYRQLPEEGLKFMVYLQKENIIDESGMPKERFSAEFPKEGPSILRIQQVVRGDSAAYFCASSPPGGAKEKLFFGSGTQLSVL.

V gene TRBV9 combines with J gene TRBJ2-7; 10 nucleotides match TRBD1. V lost 4 bases, J lost 4 bases, and 8 bases stayed unmatched. CDR1 and CDR2 (germline): SGDLS, YYNGEE. The CDR3 runs to 15 residues. CDR3 region: CASSSGTGDLYEQYF. The CDR3 DNA sequence: TGTGCCAGCAGCTCCGGGACAGGGGACTTATACGAGCAGTACTTC.

This rearrangement joins TRBV2 to TRBJ1-5, with no clear D. Germline V gene sequence: CDR1 SNHLY, CDR2 FYNNEI. The CDR3 is 15 residues long. The V end was cut by 11 bases, the J end by 1 base, with 18 bases between. CDR3 sequence (DNA): TGTGCCTCAAAAAGTGTTAGGGCCAGCAATCAGCCCCAGCATTTT. It specifies CASKSVRASNQPQHF.

The chain joins TRBV19 to TRBJ2-3; a weak D match, TRBD2 (6 bases). V shed 3 bases and J shed 2 bases, with 21 bases lying between them. The CDR3 runs to 18 residues. Germline values: CDR1 LNHDA, CDR2 SQIVND (reference sequence). The CDR3 spells CASSITAGSGTYTDTQYF. The CDR3 DNA sequence: TGTGCCAGTAGTATTACCGCCGGTAGCGGAACTTACACAGATACGCAGTATTTT.

The chain combines TRBV7-9 with TRBJ1-3; no clear D. The CDR3 totals 12 residues. V was trimmed by 4 bases and J by 4 bases, leaving 5 bases between them. Germline V lookup: CDR1 SEHNR, CDR2 FQNEAQ (reference sequence). CDR3 nucleotide sequence: TGTGCCAGCAGCTCCCCAGGAAACACCATATATTTT. Protein product: CASSSPGNTIYF.

The chain uses TRBV4-3 and TRBJ1-1; no clear D gene. From germline, CDR1 is LGHNA and CDR2 YSLEER. This CDR3 spans 17 amino acids. The V end was cut by 1 base, the J end by 2 bases, with 17 bases between. The CDR3 nucleotides read TGCGCCAGCAGCCAAGTTCTGTATGGCAGTATTAACACTGAAGCTTTCTTT. Its protein is CASSQVLYGSINTEAFF.

The chain has TRBV18 and TRBJ2-5, with D possibly being TRBD1 or TRBD2 (5 bases each). V gave up 3 bases and J gave up 5 bases, with 16 bases separating them. CDR1 is KGHSH and CDR2 is LQKENI in the germline V gene. This CDR3 has 15 amino acids. The CDR3 nucleotides read TGTGCCAGCTCACCTCGGTCGGGGCCGGCGGAGACCCAGTACTTC. This sequence encodes CASSPRSGPAETQYF. The full variable domain, its missing parts supplied by reference TRBV18 and TRBJ2-5, is NAGVMQNPRHLVRRRGQEARLRCSPMKGHSHVYWYRQLPEEGLKFMVYLQKENIIDESGMPKERFSAEFPKEGPSILRIQQVVRGDSAAYFCASSPRSGPAETQYFGPGTRLLVL.

The V and J genes are TRBV2 and TRBJ2-1, with 10 bases identical to TRBD2. The CDR3 has 16 residues. The junction had 9 bases not matched to a gene; V was cut back by 1 base and J by 9 bases. CDR1 SNHLY and CDR2 FYNNEI come from the germline V gene. The CDR3 loop is CASSEDLAGVLGEQFF. In nucleotides, the CDR3 is TGTGCCAGCAGTGAAGATCTAGCGGGAGTGCTAGGTGAGCAGTTCTTC.

The chain has TRBV5-4 and TRBJ2-5; D is unresolved. This CDR3 spans 12 amino acids. Per the germline V gene, CDR1 is SGHNT and CDR2 is YYREEE (reference sequence). The V and J ends lost 2 bases and 5 bases respectively, with 7 bases between them. CDR3 amino acids: CASSFSGETQYF. The CDR3 nucleotides are TGTGCCAGCAGCTTCTCTGGGGAGACCCAGTACTTC. The whole variable domain, remainder taken from reference TRBV5-4 and TRBJ2-5, is ETGVTQSPTHLIKTRGQQVTLRCSSQSGHNTVSWYQQALGQGPQFIFQYYREEENGRGNFPPRFSGLQFPNYSSELNVNALELDDSALYLCASSFSGETQYFGPGTRLLVL.

The CDR3 sequence: CASSFGTGLSNEQFF. The CDR3 region has the DNA TGTGCCAGCAGTTTCGGGACAGGGTTAAGTAATGAGCAGTTCTTC. The chain has TRBV28 and TRBJ2-1, with TRBD1 matching over 9 bases. J gave up 7 bases and V 3 bases, and 7 bases lay outside the gene matches. The CDR3 is 15 residues long. The germline gives CDR1 MDHEN, CDR2 SYDVKM.